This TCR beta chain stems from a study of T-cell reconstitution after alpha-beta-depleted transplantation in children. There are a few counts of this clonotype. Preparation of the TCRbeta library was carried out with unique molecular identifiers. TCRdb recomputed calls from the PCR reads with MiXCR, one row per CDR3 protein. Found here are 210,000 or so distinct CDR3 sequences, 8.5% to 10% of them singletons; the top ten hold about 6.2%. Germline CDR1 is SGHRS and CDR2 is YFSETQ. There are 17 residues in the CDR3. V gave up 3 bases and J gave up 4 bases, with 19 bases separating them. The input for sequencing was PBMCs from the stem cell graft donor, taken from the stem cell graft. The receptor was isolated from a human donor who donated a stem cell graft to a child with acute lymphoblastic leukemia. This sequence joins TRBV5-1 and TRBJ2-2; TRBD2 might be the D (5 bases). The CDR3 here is CASSSGLKPSSTGELFF. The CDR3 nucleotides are TGCGCCAGCAGCTCAGGACTCAAGCCGTCGAGCACCGGGGAGCTGTTTTTT.